The present entry profiles one T cell receptor (beta chain) with its context. The target antigen is unknown. This specimen comes from a study of cytomegalovirus exposure and HLA in healthy donors. General observations from the study: Per a later analysis, HLA-associated TCR beta chains showed more clonal expansion than other, equally common TCR beta chains. Among CMV-associated TCR beta chains, most appeared HLA-restricted in a later analysis.

The PCR employed 60 Vbeta primers together with 13 Jbeta primers. Produced via immunoSEQ multiplex PCR; TCRdb's table is partial and in-frame only. Of about 170,000 clones in the sample, around 80% were seen once. The CDR3 has 14 residues. J lost 2 bases, V lost 6 bases, and 5 bases had no gene match. Germline V gene data show CDR1 as MNHEY and CDR2 as SVGAGI. The chain couples TRBV6-5 to TRBJ2-3, with 7 bases that match TRBD2. This sequence was found in a woman between 18 and 29 years old in good health and CMV-seronegative. Sequenced sample: PBMCs. The CDR3 sequence is CASSPLATTDTQYF. The CDR3 DNA reads as TGTGCCAGCAGCCCACTAGCGACCACAGATACGCAGTATTTT.